This record concerns one T cell receptor (beta chain) sequence. This entry is derived from a study of blood T cell repertoires in COVID-19. On the study more broadly: The United States, Italy and Spain supplied acute and convalescent COVID-19 samples. PBMCs, B-cell-depleted T cells, or T cells provided the cDNA or gDNA that made up the material.

Per the authors' pipeline: Using reference gene primer amplification, nucleated cell counts were estimated. The data were produced by immunoSEQ multiplex PCR, yet TCRdb's version contains in-frame clones alone and is incomplete. The V and J calls and clone size come from that table; D and trimming were worked out from the DNA. This table holds roughly 230,000 clones, roughly 84% found once. With 2 bases removed from V and 0 bases from J, the gap between germline ends came to 8 bases. Germline V CDR1 and CDR2: SGHVS, FQNEAQ. The CDR3 totals 15 residues. The chain couples TRBV7-8 to TRBJ1-3; D gene ambiguous. The sequence came from a woman older than 75 with acute or convalescent COVID-19. Sequencing was done on a sample of peripheral blood. CDR3 bases: TGTGCCAGCAGCTTATCGGTCAACTCTGGAAACACCATATATTTT. Encoded protein: CASSLSVNSGNTIYF.